This T cell receptor (beta chain) emerged from a study of early T cells in non-severe SARS-CoV-2 infection. Study context: The chains were unpaired, and the sequenced material was bulk RNA from unsorted whole blood.

This clonotype qualifies as medium-sized. MiXCR was run by TCRdb on the 5' RACE reads, yielding one entry per CDR3 protein. This sample has around 37,000 distinct CDR3 sequences, with roughly 9.9% found just once. CDR3 length: 11 residues. Germline-derived CDR1 and CDR2 are MDHEN and SYDVKM. V was cut by 6 bases and J by 5 bases, with 8 bases left in between. This TCR was recovered from an adult who was a healthcare worker with PCR-confirmed SARS-CoV-2 infection or an uninfected control (not recorded which). The J gene is TRBJ2-7, the V gene TRBV28; a possible D gene is TRBD2 (5 bases). Material for sequencing was whole blood. Here the CDR3 reads CASREVHEQYF. CDR3 coding DNA: TGTGCCAGCAGGGAGGTCCACGAGCAGTACTTC.